This T cell receptor beta chain stems from a study of T cells in Graves' hyperthyroidism and ophthalmopathy. There are many counts of this clonotype. Amplification yielded TCR beta CDR3 regions, with RNA transcripts as the source. When the TCR CDR3 underwent first-round RT-PCR, the HTBI primer set was used. TCRdb reprocessed the multiplex PCR reads with MiXCR, giving one entry per CDR3 protein. The sample consists of a few hundred thousand distinct CDR3 sequences, approximately 15% of them appearing once. This CDR3 region has 16 residues. Germline CDR1 is SGDLS and CDR2 is YYNGEE. Losses at the gene ends were 1 base for V and 5 bases for J; bases not matched to a gene: 2.

The clonotype was recovered from a woman in her thirties with Graves' hyperthyroidism. This rearrangement joins TRBV9 to TRBJ2-2; 13 bases map to TRBD2. Sequencing input: blood. As DNA, the CDR3 is TGTGCCAGCAGCGTAAGGACTAGCGGGAGTACCGGGGAGCTGTTTTTT. Amino acid sequence: CASSVRTSGSTGELFF.